The 20 T cell receptor beta chains presented below share a single source sample, sequenced in a study of T cell repertoires in cytomegalovirus infection. TCRdb recomputed calls from the reads with MiXCR, one row per CDR3 protein. The repertoire holds nearly 650,000 distinct CDR3 sequences, less than 25% seen once, with roughly 8% in the top ten. The sample comprised CD8+ T cells from PBMCs. The source of these receptors is a human donor in good health (CMV status not recorded). Some clones in this sample may be carry-over from other donors' samples.

This sequence joins TRBV20-1 and TRBJ2-3; TRBD2 matches 12 bases. Germline V gives CDR1 DFQATT, CDR2 SNEGSKA (reference sequence). J gave up 5 bases and V 0 bases, and 6 bases lay outside the gene matches. This CDR3 contains 16 residues. In DNA form, the CDR3 reads TGCAGTGCTAGAGAAGGGGCTAGCGGGGGGGTAGATACGCAGTATTTT. Protein: CSAREGASGGVDTQYF.

This clonotype was recorded at least ten times. Here the CDR3 reads CASSLVGGTYEQYF. The DNA for the CDR3 is TGTGCCAGCAGCTTAGTGGGCGGGACCTACGAGCAGTACTTC. The V and J genes are TRBV7-9 and TRBJ2-7; a weak D match, TRBD2 (6 bases). Trimming pared 1 base from V and 2 bases from J, leaving 9 bases between. Per germline, CDR1 SEHNR and CDR2 FQNEAQ (reference sequence). The CDR3 is 14 amino acids.

This clonotype was observed at least ten times. The chain joins TRBV6-1 to TRBJ2-7; D not resolved. This CDR3 spans 8 amino acids. Trimming shortened V by 6 bases and J by 6 bases, and 0 bases separated the two germline ends. Per the germline V gene, CDR1 is MNHNS and CDR2 is SASEGT. CDR3 nucleotides: TGTGCCAGCAGCGAGCAGTACTTC. This gives the protein CASSEQYF.

V and J are TRBV28 and TRBJ2-5, with D perhaps TRBD1 or TRBD2 (7 bases each). Germline assignment: CDR1 MDHEN and CDR2 SYDVKM. The CDR3 contains 15 residues. Trimming stripped 7 bases from V and 0 bases from J, with 15 bases between. The CDR3 DNA reads as TGTGCCAGCACCCAGGGGGGGACGTACCAAGAGACCCAGTACTTC. This encodes CASTQGGTYQETQYF.

This clonotype was found once. Possible read error: a much larger clone is one base away. This sequence joins TRBV7-3 and TRBJ2-1, with D perhaps matching TRBD1 (6 bases). The CDR3 is 14 amino acids. Germline-derived CDR1 and CDR2 are SGHTA and FQGTGA. Trimming stripped 3 bases from V and 7 bases from J, with 13 bases between. CDR3 sequence: CASSFGIGGNEQFF. DNA for the CDR3: TGTGCCAGCAGCTTTGGGATAGGGGGAAATGAGCAGTTCTTC.

This clonotype was counted ten times or more. The rearrangement uses TRBV28 and TRBJ1-2, with TRBD1 matching over 9 bases. Per the germline V gene, CDR1 is MDHEN and CDR2 is SYDVKM. CDR3 size: 18 residues. Trimming cost V 6 bases and J 4 bases; bases outside gene matches: 18. The CDR3 region is CASSLMAPRDRVTYGYTF. Here the CDR3 DNA reads TGTGCCAGCAGCCTTATGGCCCCCCGGGACAGGGTGACCTATGGCTACACCTTC.

This clonotype turned up a few times. The chain links TRBV12-5 to TRBJ2-2; D gene ambiguous. The V gene's germline CDR1 is LGHNT and CDR2 FRNRAP. The germline V and J ends were trimmed by 5 bases and 0 bases, with 4 bases remaining between them. The CDR3 length is 13 residues. CDR3 nucleotides: TGTGCTAGTGGTGAACCGAACACCGGGGAGCTGTTTTTT. As protein: CASGEPNTGELFF.

This clonotype was picked up a small number of times. The chain has TRBV5-1 and TRBJ2-7; D tentatively fits TRBD1 or TRBD2 (5 bases each). Germline V gives CDR1 SGHRS, CDR2 YFSETQ. The CDR3 covers 16 residues. Deletions cut 4 bases from V and 4 bases from J, with 21 bases between. Here the CDR3 reads CASSNLPGPWRYEQYF. Here the CDR3 DNA reads TGCGCCAGCAGCAACCTCCCGGGACCCTGGAGGTACGAGCAGTACTTC.

The chain carries TRBV20-1 and TRBJ2-3, with 9 bases matching TRBD2. Germline V gene data show CDR1 as DFQATT and CDR2 as SNEGSKA (reference sequence). The CDR3 runs to 13 residues. In nucleotides, the CDR3 is TGCAGACGAGCGGGGGGACCGACAGATACGCAGTATTTT. Translation: CRRAGGPTDTQYF.

A remark on this clonotype: With a much larger clone just one base away, this may be a read error. The genes are TRBV12-3 or TRBV12-4 and TRBJ1-5; D remains ambiguous. Trimming left V 10 bases short and J 2 bases short, with 15 bases between. The CDR3 consists of 14 residues. The CDR3 region is CANRNDTRNQPQHF. CDR3 coding DNA: TGTGCCAACAGAAACGACACCCGCAATCAGCCCCAGCATTTT.

The chain employs TRBV20-1 and TRBJ2-5; weak D call: TRBD2 (5 bases). CDR1 is DFQATT and CDR2 is SNEGSKA in the germline V gene (reference sequence). The CDR3 totals 15 residues. The V gene lost 0 bases and the J gene lost 5 bases, with 16 bases spanning the gap. The CDR3 DNA is TGCAGTGCTAGAGATTACCCTCGAGGGCCGGAGACCCAGTACTTC. It translates to CSARDYPRGPETQYF.

In its sample, this clonotype was seen a few times. The rearrangement uses TRBV2 and TRBJ2-7, with TRBD1 matching 10 bases. CDR1 and CDR2 from the germline V gene are SNHLY and FYNNEI. V was pared by 0 bases and J by 5 bases, with 10 bases of the junction left unmatched. This CDR3 is built from 17 residues. For the CDR3, the DNA is TGTGCCAGCAGTGAAGCGCTTGGGACAGGGGTTCACGACGAGCAGTACGTC. Translated: CASSEALGTGVHDEQYV.

This clonotype was seen repeatedly, ten times or more. The chain employs TRBV28 and TRBJ2-7; tentative D call: TRBD1 (5 bases). The V end was cut by 2 bases, the J end by 3 bases, with 11 bases between. CDR1 is MDHEN, CDR2 SYDVKM, per germline. This CDR3 has 14 residues. The CDR3 coding sequence is TGTGCCAGCAGTTTAATGAAGGGGCACTACGAGCAGTACGTC. It translates to CASSLMKGHYEQYV.

This chain links TRBV5-8 with TRBJ1-1; no reliable D call. Trimming stripped 4 bases from V and 3 bases from J, with 10 bases between. Germline V gene data show CDR1 as SGHTS and CDR2 as YDEGEE. The CDR3 sequence is 13 residues long. CDR3 sequence: CASSDLDYTEAFF. The CDR3 region has the DNA TGTGCCAGCAGCGATCTCGACTACACTGAAGCTTTCTTT.

This clonotype was picked up a small number of times. The gene calls are TRBV6-8 and TRBJ1-2, with 7 bases fitting TRBD1. Germline V lookup: CDR1 MNHGY, CDR2 SAAAGT. The CDR3 extends over 12 amino acids. J gave up 6 bases and V 5 bases, and 3 bases lay outside the gene matches. This chain's CDR3 is CASSPTGNGYTF. CDR3 bases: TGTGCCAGCAGTCCGACAGGGAATGGCTACACCTTC.

In its sample, this clonotype was seen a few times. J is TRBJ1-2 and V is TRBV29-1; D is perhaps TRBD1 (6 bases). The CDR3 has 11 residues. V gave up 3 bases and J gave up 8 bases, with 10 bases separating them. Germline V gene data show CDR1 as SQVTM and CDR2 as ANQGSEA. The CDR3 DNA reads as TGCAGCGTTGAGGGGGCGCAGGGCTACACCTTC. This translates into CSVEGAQGYTF. The full variable domain, its missing parts supplied by reference TRBV29-1 and TRBJ1-2, is SAVISQKPSRDICQRGTSLTIQCQVDSQVTMMFWYRQQPGQSLTLIATANQGSEATYESGFVIDKFPISRPNLTFSTLTVSNMSPEDSSIYLCSVEGAQGYTFGSGTRLTVV.

This clonotype was counted only a few times. CDR3 sequence reads: CASSYKPRALSDTIYF. The CDR3 DNA is TGTGCCAGCAGTTATAAACCCAGGGCCCTTTCGGACACCATATATTTT. The J gene is TRBJ1-3, the V gene TRBV28, with a weak D call TRBD1 (5 bases). The CDR3 consists of 16 residues. The V gene lost 4 bases and the J gene lost 8 bases, with 21 bases spanning the gap. The germline V gene encodes CDR1 MDHEN and CDR2 SYDVKM.

This clonotype was detected only a few times. The chain employs TRBV5-4 and TRBJ2-1; D tentatively reads TRBD1 or TRBD2 (6 bases each). In germline, CDR1 is SGHNT, CDR2 YYREEE (reference sequence). The CDR3 loop spans 14 amino acids. Trimming took off 1 base at V and 7 bases at J, with 12 bases between the two ends. The CDR3 region is CASSLIGGSNEQFF. CDR3 sequence (DNA): TGTGCCAGCAGCTTGATAGGGGGGTCGAATGAGCAGTTCTTC.

This clonotype was observed a few times. The genes are TRBV6-2 or TRBV6-3 and TRBJ2-3, with D possibly being TRBD1 or TRBD2 (5 bases each). Germline assignment: CDR1 MNHEY and CDR2 SVGEGT. Trimming took 0 bases from V and 0 from J, leaving 25 bases between them. The CDR3 consists of 21 residues. The chain's CDR3 is CASSYSIPGTSTTPSTDTQYF. In DNA form, the CDR3 reads TGTGCCAGCAGTTACTCGATCCCCGGGACGTCAACCACCCCTAGCACAGATACGCAGTATTTT.

The chain links TRBV19 to TRBJ2-2; D gene unclear. The CDR3 runs 15 residues. V was clipped by 8 bases and J by 5 bases, with 18 bases between them. Germline V CDR1 and CDR2: LNHDA, SQIVND (reference sequence). The CDR3 region has the DNA TGTGCCAGTTCACCTACTGTCTTGGGTACCGGGGAGCTGTTTTTT. Its translation is CASSPTVLGTGELFF.